These 21 T cell receptor beta chains share one sample of origin, sequenced in a study of vaccination and CD4 T cells after COVID-19. Cultured CD4+ T-cell DNA underwent Oncomine TCR Beta short-read sequencing. TCRdb re-derived calls from the PCR reads in MiXCR, one entry per CDR3 protein. The data show under 25,000 distinct CDR3 sequences, 40% seen once. Their target antigens are unknown. Treatment: roughly ten-day PBMC culture with coronavirus spike peptide pools or control peptides (ViraFEST assay). Sequences were derived from CD4+ T cells from blood, cultured in vitro, sampled after SARS-CoV-2 vaccination. The source of these receptors is a human donor who had recovered from COVID-19.

This chain uses TRBV7-8 with TRBJ1-3, with no clear D. The V gene lost 1 base and the J gene lost 4 bases, with 8 bases spanning the gap. Germline V lookup: CDR1 SGHVS, CDR2 FQNEAQ. The CDR3 is made up of 14 amino acids. CDR3 in amino acids: CASSLGFEGNTIYF. DNA for the CDR3: TGTGCCAGCAGCTTAGGATTCGAGGGAAACACCATATATTTT.

This clonotype was counted a few times. V and J are TRBV7-9 and TRBJ2-6; D is undetermined. The CDR3 sequence is 16 residues long. Germline CDR1 is SEHNR and CDR2 is FQNEAQ (reference sequence). Trimming took 4 bases from V and 3 from J, leaving 13 bases between them. DNA for the CDR3: TGTGCCAGCAGCTGGATTAAGGGTGATGGGGCCAACGTCCTGACTTTC. It is translated as CASSWIKGDGANVLTF.

The V and J genes are TRBV28 and TRBJ2-3, with a tentative D call TRBD2 (6 bases). Germline loops: CDR1 MDHEN, CDR2 SYDVKM. This CDR3 contains 11 residues. Trimming pared 7 bases from V and 6 bases from J, leaving 8 bases between. The CDR3, as DNA: TGTGCCAGCATGGAGGGGGATACGCAGTATTTT. Translating it yields CASMEGDTQYF.

The chain links TRBV5-1 to TRBJ1-2; 10 positions match TRBD1. The CDR3 has 13 residues. CDR1 is SGHRS, CDR2 YFSETQ, per germline. Trimming cost V 4 bases and J 8 bases; bases outside gene matches: 5. The CDR3 coding sequence is TGCGCCAGCAGCCTGGACAGGGGGAACGGCTACACCTTC. Residues: CASSLDRGNGYTF.

This chain joins TRBV12-3 or TRBV12-4 and TRBJ2-1; D is unclear. Trimming pared 6 bases from V and 4 bases from J, leaving 10 bases between. This CDR3 has 13 residues. In DNA form, the CDR3 reads TGTGCCAGCAGACCGAGCGAGTACAATGAGCAGTTCTTC. Protein product: CASRPSEYNEQFF.

The genes are TRBV6-1 and TRBJ1-2, with 10 bases that match TRBD1. CDR3 length: 17 amino acids. The J segment lost 4 bases and the V segment lost 5 bases, leaving 13 bases of the junction unmatched. CDR1 is MNHNS and CDR2 is SASEGT in the germline V gene. The CDR3, as DNA: TGTGCCAGCAGTCCCTCCCACGGGACAGGGGTGTCCTATGGCTACACCTTC. Its protein product is CASSPSHGTGVSYGYTF.

V is TRBV11-3 and J is TRBJ2-1; 8 bases agree with TRBD2. CDR1 and CDR2 from the germline V gene are SGHNT and YENEEA. This CDR3 region has 16 residues. The J segment lost 1 base and the V segment lost 7 bases, leaving 9 bases of the junction unmatched. The CDR3 spells CASTHSGDLSYNEQFF. As DNA, the CDR3 is TGTGCCAGCACCCATAGCGGGGACTTATCCTACAATGAGCAGTTCTTC. The full variable domain, rest sourced from reference TRBV11-3 and TRBJ2-1, is EAGVVQSPRYKIIEKKQPVAFWCNPISGHNTLYWYLQNLGQGPELLIRYENEEAVDDSQLPKDRFSAERLKGVDSTLKIQPAELGDSAVYLCASTHSGDLSYNEQFFGPGTRLTVL.

The rearrangement joins TRBV7-2 to TRBJ2-2, with 9 bases matching TRBD2. The CDR3 is 15 amino acids. Germline V lookup: CDR1 SGHTA, CDR2 FQGNSA. V shed 5 bases, J shed 1 base, and the junction held 2 bases outside the gene matches. In nucleotides, the CDR3 is TGTGCCAGCAGCCGTAGCGGGGGGAACACCGGGGAGCTGTTTTTT. Translated: CASSRSGGNTGELFF.

The J gene is TRBJ1-2, the V gene TRBV6-1; TRBD1 agrees at 9 bases. This CDR3 is built from 17 residues. CDR1 and CDR2 (germline): MNHNS, SASEGT. The ends lost 6 bases at V and 6 bases at J; junction bases unmatched: 17. The DNA for the CDR3 is TGTGCCAGCAGCCCCGGGACAGGGCGTATTGGTTTGGATGGCTACACCTTC. Its protein is CASSPGTGRIGLDGYTF.

The chain has TRBV2 and TRBJ2-6; D is uncertain. The CDR3 covers 14 residues. In germline, CDR1 is SNHLY, CDR2 FYNNEI. Trimming cost V 5 bases and J 0 bases, with 5 bases left between them. CDR3 DNA: TGTGCCAGCAGTTCAGCCTCTGGGGCCAACGTCCTGACTTTC. Encoded protein: CASSSASGANVLTF.

This clonotype was observed a handful of times. The rearrangement uses TRBV7-9 and TRBJ1-2; tentative D call: TRBD1 (5 bases). Germline values: CDR1 SEHNR, CDR2 FQNEAQ (reference sequence). Trimming took 4 bases from V and 4 from J, leaving 19 bases between them. The CDR3 spans 16 residues. Here the CDR3 reads CASSSDLANRFYGYTF. CDR3 sequence (DNA): TGTGCCAGCAGCTCCGATTTGGCAAACAGGTTCTATGGCTACACCTTC.

The genes are TRBV7-8 and TRBJ1-1, with a possible D match to TRBD1 (5 bases). Germline V gene lookup returns CDR1 SGHVS and CDR2 FQNEAQ. The CDR3 loop spans 14 amino acids. The germline V and J ends were trimmed by 2 bases and 7 bases, with 14 bases remaining between them. The CDR3, as DNA: TGTGCCAGCAGCTTAAAAGGGGCCGTAAGTGAAGCTTTCTTT. It codes for CASSLKGAVSEAFF.

By share, this clonotype ranks as medium-sized (0.01 to 0.1%). This chain joins TRBV15 and TRBJ1-2; the D gene is possibly TRBD1 (5 bases). Per germline, CDR1 LNHNV and CDR2 YYDKDF (reference sequence). Trimming removed 4 bases from V and 7 bases from J, with 16 bases in between. This CDR3 contains 14 residues. CDR3 region: CATSKAGIEGGYTF. In DNA form, the CDR3 reads TGTGCCACCAGCAAGGCAGGGATCGAGGGTGGCTACACCTTC. Variable domain in full (rest from reference TRBV15 and TRBJ1-2): DAMVIQNPRYQVTQFGKPVTLSCSQTLNHNVMYWYQQKSSQAPKLLFHYYDKDFNNEADTPDNFQSRRPNTSFCFLDIRSPGLGDTAMYLCATSKAGIEGGYTFGSGTRLTVV.

The chain uses TRBV7-9 and TRBJ2-1, with 12 bases matching TRBD2. The V and J ends lost 5 bases and 4 bases, in that order; junction bases with no gene match: 9. The CDR3 is made up of 17 amino acids. Looked up from germline, CDR1 is SEHNR and CDR2 is FQNEAQ (reference sequence). CDR3 loop: CASSRGASGGDYNEQFF. The CDR3 DNA sequence: TGTGCCAGCAGCCGCGGGGCTAGCGGGGGGGATTACAATGAGCAGTTCTTC. Full variable domain (rest looked up from reference TRBV7-9 and TRBJ2-1): DTGVSQNPRHKITKRGQNVTFRCDPISEHNRLYWYRQTLGQGPEFLTYFQNEAQLEKSRLLSDRFSAERPKGSFSTLEIQRTEQGDSAMYLCASSRGASGGDYNEQFFGPGTRLTVL.

This clonotype came up a few times. The V and J genes are TRBV6-2 or TRBV6-3 and TRBJ1-5; D gene ambiguous. The V end lost 5 bases, the J end lost 9 bases, and 14 bases lay between the germline ends. CDR1 MNHEY and CDR2 SVGEGT come from the germline V gene. The length of the CDR3 is 13 residues. CDR3 region: CASSISQNGPQHF. DNA for the CDR3: TGTGCCAGCAGTATTAGTCAAAATGGGCCCCAGCATTTT.

This chain uses TRBV6-1 with TRBJ2-3; 16 nucleotides agree with TRBD2. Germline V gene sequence: CDR1 MNHNS, CDR2 SASEGT. This CDR3 is built from 16 residues. Losses at the gene ends were 6 bases for V and 4 bases for J; bases not matched to a gene: 4. CDR3 amino acids: CASRSGTSGRADTQYF. CDR3 bases: TGTGCCAGCAGAAGCGGGACTAGCGGGAGGGCAGATACGCAGTATTTT.

The genes are TRBV6-5 and TRBJ1-6; D is perhaps TRBD1 (5 bases). There are 19 residues in the CDR3. Germline-derived CDR1 and CDR2 are MNHEY and SVGAGI. The germline V and J ends were trimmed by 0 bases and 0 bases, with 15 bases remaining between them. CDR3 in amino acids: CASSYSLGRAGSYNSPLHF. The CDR3 region has the DNA TGTGCCAGCAGTTACTCGTTGGGCAGGGCAGGCTCCTATAATTCACCCCTCCACTTT.

J is TRBJ2-7 and V is TRBV27; 16 nucleotides match TRBD2. This CDR3 region has 18 residues. CDR1 MNHEY and CDR2 SMNVEV come from the germline V gene (reference sequence). The J segment lost 2 bases and the V segment lost 8 bases, leaving 12 bases of the junction unmatched. CDR3 sequence: CASLPSGTSGRAAYEQYF. DNA of the CDR3: TGTGCCAGCTTACCTTCCGGGACTAGCGGGAGGGCCGCCTACGAGCAGTACTTC.

The rearrangement links TRBV9 to TRBJ2-2; D is possibly TRBD2 (6 bases). The CDR3 sequence is 15 residues long. Germline V CDR1 and CDR2: SGDLS, YYNGEE. Trimming cost V 3 bases and J 8 bases, with 17 bases left between them. CDR3 sequence (DNA): TGTGCCAGCAGCGCCGCCAGGGCCGGGAGTGGGGAGCTGTTTTTT. Translating gives CASSAARAGSGELFF.

As to this clonotype: The junction departs from the called germline gene at one end, perhaps through a read error. J is TRBJ2-5 and V is TRBV7-2; the D gene is possibly TRBD2 (6 bases). Germline assignment: CDR1 SGHTA and CDR2 FQGNSA. This CDR3 contains 18 residues. The CDR3 sequence is CVSSLVAGFIGGQETQYF. As DNA, the CDR3 is TGTGTCAGCAGCTTAGTGGCGGGGTTCATAGGTGGACAAGAGACCCAGTACTTC.

This clonotype is labeled medium-sized (0.01 to 0.1%). The chain uses TRBV6-1 and TRBJ1-2; tentatively, D is TRBD1 (6 bases). V lost 2 bases and J lost 3, with 7 bases in between. Germline V gives CDR1 MNHNS, CDR2 SASEGT. The CDR3 length is 13 residues. CDR3 sequence: CASSERGDYGYTF. DNA of the CDR3: TGTGCCAGCAGTGAAAGGGGGGACTATGGCTACACCTTC.